The 19 T cell receptor beta chains below come from one sample, sequenced in a study of blood T cell repertoires in COVID-19. TCRdb's copy holds only in-frame clones and misses some; the assay was immunoSEQ multiplex PCR. The profile covers roughly 100,000 clones, with approximately 90% appearing a single time and around 3.9% taken by the ten largest. The sample consisted of peripheral blood. The receptors here all came from a human donor with COVID-19, enrolled during active disease. The donor label of this sample is uncertain.

The chain is built from TRBV4-2 and TRBJ1-2; 10 nucleotides match TRBD1. CDR3 length: 18 amino acids. The junction had 11 bases not matched to a gene; V was cut back by 0 bases and J by 4 bases. In germline, CDR1 is LGHNA, CDR2 YNFKEQ. In DNA form, the CDR3 reads TGTGCCAGCAGCCAAGATGGGGATGGGACAGGGGAAATCTATGGCTACACCTTC. Protein: CASSQDGDGTGEIYGYTF.

The rearrangement joins TRBV11-2 to TRBJ1-1; tentative D call: TRBD1 (6 bases). This CDR3 comprises 15 residues. In germline, CDR1 is SGHAT, CDR2 FQNNGV. Trimming took 2 bases from V and 0 from J, leaving 10 bases between them. The CDR3 region is CASSLNRVMNTEAFF. CDR3 bases: TGTGCCAGCAGCTTAAACAGGGTCATGAACACTGAAGCTTTCTTT. The variable domain in full, with the rest retrieved from reference TRBV11-2 and TRBJ1-1, is EAGVAQSPRYKIIEKRQSVAFWCNPISGHATLYWYQQILGQGPKLLIQFQNNGVVDDSQLPKDRFSAERLKGVDSTLKIQPAKLEDSAVYLCASSLNRVMNTEAFFGQGTRLTVV.

The chain couples TRBV19 to TRBJ2-1, with a possible D match to TRBD2 (6 bases). The CDR3 covers 16 residues. V was pared by 6 bases and J by 5 bases, with 20 bases between. The V gene's germline CDR1 is LNHDA and CDR2 SQIVND (reference sequence). CDR3 protein: CASRPMGGGPDNEQFF. The CDR3, as DNA: TGTGCCAGTAGACCGATGGGGGGTGGGCCCGACAATGAGCAGTTCTTC.

The CDR3 region is CSASPGTRVQETQYF. CDR3 nucleotide sequence: TGCAGTGCTAGTCCCGGGACACGGGTCCAAGAGACCCAGTACTTC. The chain employs TRBV20-1 and TRBJ2-5, with a weak D call TRBD1 (6 bases). V was cut by 3 bases and J by 1 base, with 15 bases left in between. This CDR3 spans 15 amino acids. Germline lookup yields CDR1 DFQATT and CDR2 SNEGSKA (reference sequence).

The CDR3 loop reads CASTLGQGPFPLHF. DNA of the CDR3: TGTGCCAGCACCCTTGGACAGGGACCATTTCCCCTCCACTTT. The rearrangement uses TRBV2 and TRBJ1-6, with 8 bases lining up with TRBD1. Germline V gene lookup returns CDR1 SNHLY and CDR2 FYNNEI. V was pared by 7 bases and J by 13 bases, with 12 bases of the junction left unmatched. The CDR3 loop spans 14 amino acids.

This chain uses TRBV14 with TRBJ1-4; tentatively, D is TRBD1 (6 bases). The CDR3 loop spans 16 amino acids. Trimming took 4 bases from V and 0 from J, leaving 12 bases between them. Germline values: CDR1 SGHDN, CDR2 FVKESK. The CDR3 reads CASSLRQEPTNEKLFF. For the CDR3, the DNA is TGTGCCAGCAGCCTCAGACAGGAACCAACTAATGAAAAACTGTTTTTT. The whole variable domain, filled in from reference TRBV14 and TRBJ1-4, reads EAGVTQFPSHSVIEKGQTVTLRCDPISGHDNLYWYRRVMGKEIKFLLHFVKESKQDESGMPNNRFLAERTGGTYSTLKVQPAELEDSGVYFCASSLRQEPTNEKLFFGSGTQLSVL.

J is TRBJ1-1 and V is TRBV2; D gene ambiguous. V lost 4 bases and J lost 5, with 5 bases in between. The CDR3 runs 11 residues. Germline V gene sequence: CDR1 SNHLY, CDR2 FYNNEI. In nucleotides, the CDR3 is TGTGCCAGCAGTGGAGAAACTGAAGCTTTCTTT. This translates into CASSGETEAFF.

CDR3: CASSDLGGGADEQFF. Written as DNA, the CDR3 is TGTGCCAGCAGTGACCTGGGAGGCGGGGCGGATGAGCAGTTCTTC. The V and J genes are TRBV6-1 and TRBJ2-1, with a tentative D call TRBD2 (6 bases). V shed 3 bases and J shed 8 bases, with 17 bases lying between them. This CDR3 spans 15 amino acids. The germline V gene encodes CDR1 MNHNS and CDR2 SASEGT.

The genes are TRBV10-3 and TRBJ1-6; 7 bases map to TRBD1. J lost 13 bases, V lost 9 bases, and 12 bases had no gene match. CDR1 is ENHRY, CDR2 SYGVKD, per germline. CDR3 size: 13 residues. The CDR3 DNA follows: TGTGCCATGAATGACAGGGCTGGATCCCCCCTCCACTTT. Translated: CAMNDRAGSPLHF.

In its sample, this clone was seen once. The chain couples TRBV4-2 to TRBJ2-3; the match to TRBD1 covers 9 bases. J lost 4 bases, V lost 2 bases, and 1 base had no gene match. Germline CDR1 is LGHNA and CDR2 is YNFKEQ. The CDR3 contains 14 residues. CDR3 region: CASSQNRGPDTQYF. In nucleotides, the CDR3 is TGTGCCAGCAGCCAAAACAGGGGGCCAGATACGCAGTATTTT.

This clone appeared a few times. The rearrangement joins TRBV5-5 to TRBJ1-2; D is uncertain. This CDR3 region has 14 residues. Between the trimmed V and J ends, which lost 0 bases and 4 bases, there was a span of 10 bases. Germline V gene data show CDR1 as SGHKS and CDR2 as YYEKEE (reference sequence). The CDR3 DNA reads TGTGCCAGCAGCTTGGGTTGGGAGGGCTATGGCTACACCTTC. Amino acid sequence: CASSLGWEGYGYTF.

J is TRBJ2-5 and V is TRBV9; TRBD2 is a possible D gene (7 bases). Trimming cost V 0 bases and J 5 bases, with 14 bases left between them. Germline V gives CDR1 SGDLS, CDR2 YYNGEE. The CDR3 has 15 residues. As DNA, the CDR3 is TGTGCCAGCAGCGTAGGTCCACAGGGAGGGGAGACCCAGTACTTC. This codes for CASSVGPQGGETQYF.

This chain uses TRBV20-1 with TRBJ2-1, with D possibly being TRBD1 (5 bases). V lost 4 bases and J 9 bases, leaving 7 bases between the germline ends. Germline CDR1 DFQATT, CDR2 SNEGSKA (reference sequence). The CDR3 spans 10 residues. Here the CDR3 DNA reads TGCAGTGCTACAGGGCCTGAGCAGTTCTTC. Encoded protein: CSATGPEQFF.

CDR3 in amino acids: CASSASGQGGSPLHF. CDR3 bases: TGTGCCAGCAGCGCGTCGGGACAGGGAGGATCACCCCTCCACTTT. The rearrangement links TRBV9 to TRBJ1-6, with 9 nucleotides matching TRBD1. V gave up 3 bases and J gave up 10 bases; unmatched junction bases: 8. The CDR3 consists of 15 residues. Germline loops: CDR1 SGDLS, CDR2 YYNGEE.

The genes are TRBV27 and TRBJ1-6; possible D gene TRBD1, 6 bases. Looked up from germline, CDR1 is MNHEY and CDR2 is SMNVEV (reference sequence). Trimming removed 3 bases from V and 9 bases from J, with 15 bases in between. The CDR3 covers 15 residues. DNA of the CDR3: TGTGCCAGCAGTTTTCTCAGGGACATCGGTTCACCCCTCCACTTT. This encodes CASSFLRDIGSPLHF.

The V gene is TRBV5-1, the J gene TRBJ2-1; D gene ambiguous. Germline V CDR1 and CDR2: SGHRS, YFSETQ. V lost 0 bases to trimming and J lost 5 bases, with 9 bases between them. The CDR3 totals 14 residues. The CDR3 bases are TGCGCCAGCAGCTTGGCAGGCAGTAACAATGAGCAGTTCTTC. It encodes CASSLAGSNNEQFF.

The J gene is TRBJ1-1, the V gene TRBV4-2; D gene uncertain. Trimming cost V 5 bases and J 1 base, with 8 bases left between them. Germline V gene data show CDR1 as LGHNA and CDR2 as YNFKEQ. CDR3 length: 13 amino acids. The CDR3 loop reads CASSEAWNTEAFF. CDR3 DNA: TGTGCCAGCAGCGAAGCCTGGAACACTGAAGCTTTCTTT.

V gene TRBV3-1 (or the pseudogene TRBV3-2) combines with J gene TRBJ2-7; D not resolved. Germline V gene data show CDR1 as LGHDT and CDR2 as YNNKEL (reference sequence). Trimming stripped 3 bases from V and 1 base from J, with 10 bases between. The CDR3 contains 14 residues. This chain's CDR3 is CASSQTILSYEQYF. CDR3 nucleotides: TGTGCCAGCAGCCAGACAATTTTGTCCTACGAGCAGTACTTC.

The genes are TRBV5-1 and TRBJ1-2; no clear D gene. CDR1 and CDR2 (germline): SGHRS, YFSETQ. V was trimmed by 4 bases and J by 4 bases, leaving 11 bases between them. This CDR3 has 13 residues. The DNA for the CDR3 is TGCGCCAGCAGCCGCGGTTACGCCTATGGCTACACCTTC. This encodes CASSRGYAYGYTF.